The TCR beta chain under discussion was sequenced for a study of cytomegalovirus exposure and HLA in healthy donors. Study-level background: A prior analysis found roughly 110 million unique TCR beta sequences from 150 million to 200 million T cells.

The CDR3 has 15 residues. Germline lookup yields CDR1 SGDLS and CDR2 YYNGEE. Trimming took 6 bases from V and 5 from J, leaving 20 bases between them. The PCR contained 60 Vbeta and 13 Jbeta primers. Only in-frame clones appear in the TCRdb table, and some are missing; sequencing was by immunoSEQ multiplex PCR. The sample holds 100,000 to 150,000 clones, roughly 80% seen once. Sequenced sample: PBMCs. The source is a man aged 18 to 29 in good health and CMV-seropositive. This chain links TRBV9 with TRBJ2-5; a weak D match, TRBD1 (6 bases). The CDR3 reads CASTKGADSHETQYF. CDR3 coding DNA: TGTGCCAGCACGAAGGGAGCGGACAGCCACGAGACCCAGTACTTC. The variable domain in full, with the rest retrieved from reference TRBV9 and TRBJ2-5, is DSGVTQTPKHLITATGQRVTLRCSPRSGDLSVYWYQQSLDQGLQFLIQYYNGEERAKGNILERFSAQQFPDLHSELNLSSLELGDSALYFCASTKGADSHETQYFGPGTRLLVL.